This entry describes one T cell receptor (beta chain). What it binds is unknown. This sample was taken from a study of CXCR3-negative and CXCR3-positive naive CD8 T cells. Findings and limits, study-wide: CXCR3-positive naive cells had more hydrophobic TRB CDR3s than CXCR3-negative naive cells.

CDR3 size: 14 residues. 5' RACE with UMI labels generated the TRB cDNA libraries. TCRdb reprocessed the 5' RACE reads and stores each CDR3 protein as one record, lacking DNA. The table for this sample gives roughly 99,000 distinct CDR3 sequences. This TCR derives from a human donor in good health. Some clones in this sample may be carry-over from other donors' samples. V is TRBV12-3 or TRBV12-4 and J is TRBJ2-3; the D gene TCRdb calls, TRBD1, cannot be checked with no DNA. The sample was naive CXCR3+ CD8+ T cells from blood. Stated subset: CD45RO-CCR7+CD27+CD95- naive CD8+ T cells expressing CXCR3 (TNR3+). CDR3 region: CASSPTGTTDTQYF.